This TCR beta chain originates from a study of immune reconstitution after stem cell transplant in scleroderma. TCRdb re-derived calls from the RT-PCR reads in MiXCR, one entry per CDR3 protein. In the table there are 2,000 or so distinct CDR3 sequences, approximately 16% of which are singletons. This clonotype was found once. The CDR3 has 12 amino acids. V was cut by 8 bases and J by 0 bases, with 8 bases left in between. Per the germline V gene, CDR1 is MNHEY and CDR2 is SMNVEV (reference sequence). The chain combines TRBV27 with TRBJ2-7, with D perhaps TRBD1 or TRBD2 (5 bases each). The receptor was derived from a female donor with systemic sclerosis. This specimen was acquired before or after autologous hematopoietic stem cell transplantation (not recorded which). This chain's CDR3 is CASAGSSYEQYF. The CDR3 DNA follows: TGTGCCAGCGCAGGGAGCTCCTACGAGCAGTACTTC.